This T cell receptor beta chain was profiled in a study of T cells in localized non-small cell lung cancer. In the case of this clone: The antigen is unknown.

This CDR3 spans 13 amino acids. Trimming pared 10 bases from V and 2 bases from J, leaving 13 bases between. Germline V gives CDR1 MDHEN, CDR2 SYDVKM. The repertoire was sequenced with immunoSEQ multiplex PCR; TCRdb's copy has only in-frame clones and lacks some. The sample has 7,000 to 10,000 clones, 55% to 75% seen once. Study-level points and caveats: Multi-region tumor sequencing was not done, so intratumor heterogeneity could not be excluded. A higher density of T cells in blood coincided with extended overall survival. Across samples, adjacent lung featured a median roughly 60 of the top 100 tumor clones. Clonality peaked in uninvolved adjacent lung rather than tumor.

Sequences were derived from lymph node tissue, sampled before any cancer treatment. This chain connects TRBV28 to TRBJ2-3, with TRBD2 as a possible D gene (5 bases). This TCR was sampled from a male donor older than 55 with stage I squamous cell lung carcinoma. The CDR3 DNA follows: TGTGCCACATACCGCCGGGACACAGATACGCAGTATTTT. This gives the protein CATYRRDTDTQYF.